Following are 10 T cell receptor beta chains from one sample sequenced in a study of tumor-infiltrating lymphocytes in primary liver carcinoma. Scientists recovered RNA and DNA together from approximately 20-30 mg of unsorted bulk tissue. Synthesis of TCR beta cDNA was carried out from approximately 500 ng total RNA with a constant-region primer. TCR beta libraries came from three nested multiplex PCR rounds using slightly modified ARM-PCR. Rounds one and two of PCR, each of roughly 10 cycles, were primed with TRBV1-TRBV30 forward primers and a C-beta reverse primer. TCRdb itself ran the multiplex PCR reads through MiXCR, one entry per CDR3 protein. Of over 75,000 distinct CDR3 sequences listed, about 70% are singletons. Sequencing was done on a sample of tumor-adjacent normal liver tissue. The receptor source for this set is a man aged 40-55 years with primary liver carcinoma and hepatitis B virus infection.

This clonotype was counted once. The CDR3 does not end in the conserved phenylalanine or tryptophan, so this is likely a read error. The chain carries TRBV6-6 and TRBJ2-3, with 8 bases that match TRBD2. The germline V gene encodes CDR1 MNHNY and CDR2 SVGAGI (reference sequence). Trimming removed 4 bases from V and 4 bases from J; junction bases left unmatched: 10. This CDR3 has 16 residues. CDR3 nucleotides: TGTGCCAGCAGTTCCCGCGCGGGAGGAGGGGCAGATACGCAGTATTCA. Translation: CASSSRAGGGADTQYS.

This chain connects TRBV15 to TRBJ2-6, with unresolved D. This CDR3 is 14 amino acids long. Germline V gene sequence: CDR1 LNHNV, CDR2 YYDKDF (reference sequence). With 4 bases removed from V and 0 bases from J, the gap between germline ends came to 4 bases. The CDR3 is CATSTRSGANVLTF. CDR3 DNA: TGTGCCACCAGCACACGCTCTGGGGCCAACGTCCTGACTTTC.

The chain carries TRBV28 and TRBJ2-3; D is possibly TRBD2 (6 bases). The V and J ends lost 9 bases and 6 bases respectively, with 19 bases between them. The CDR3 is 14 amino acids. Germline V gene lookup returns CDR1 MDHEN and CDR2 SYDVKM. For the CDR3, the DNA is TGTGCCAGGAGGGGACCGGGGGTAATGGATACGCAGTATTTT. This gives the protein CARRGPGVMDTQYF.

Turning to this clonotype: With a much larger clone just one base away, this may be a read error. V is TRBV10-3 and J is TRBJ1-2; D remains unclear. The CDR3 sequence is 13 residues long. V was shortened by 2 bases and J by 4 bases, with 8 bases between the two germline ends. From germline, CDR1 is ENHRY and CDR2 SYGVKD. CDR3 bases: TGTGCCATCAGTGAGGACTGGGGCTATGGCTACACCTTC. This translates into CAISEDWGYGYTF.

As for this clonotype: At one end, the junction sequence differs from germline, possibly due to a read error. V and J are TRBV28 and TRBJ1-5; unclear D gene. This CDR3 contains 16 residues. From germline, CDR1 is MDHEN and CDR2 SYDVKM. The CDR3: CANSSAGELVNQPQHF. CDR3 in DNA: TGTGCCAACAGTTCGGCCGGGGAATTGGTCAATCAGCCCCAGCATTTT.

Points on this clonotype: The junction and the germline gene differ at one end; a read error may be behind it. The chain combines TRBV6-1 with TRBJ2-7; D gene ambiguous. The CDR3 loop spans 15 amino acids. Germline V CDR1 and CDR2: MNHNS, SASEGT. The CDR3 DNA reads as TGTGCCAGCATACTCATCTCCGGTACCTCCCACGAGCAGTACTTC. Its translation is CASILISGTSHEQYF.

At least ten counts were recorded for this clonotype. This chain joins TRBV6-5 and TRBJ2-3; D may match TRBD1 or TRBD2 (6 bases each). The germline CDR1 and CDR2 sequences are MNHEY and SVGAGI. Trimming cost V 5 bases and J 11 bases, with 20 bases left between them. The CDR3 is 14 residues long. CDR3 sequence: CASSTWTKGEEQYF. CDR3 coding DNA: TGTGCCAGCAGTACATGGACAAAGGGGGAGGAGCAGTATTTT.

In its sample, this clonotype was seen once. Sequence at one end of the junction differs from germline and may be a read error. The rearrangement joins TRBV11-3 to TRBJ2-3; no firm D call. CDR1 and CDR2 (germline): SGHNT, YENEEA. This CDR3 comprises 12 residues. The DNA for the CDR3 is TGTGCCAGCAGCGTAGACTCAGATGCACAGTATTTT. It yields the protein CASSVDSDAQYF.

The chain employs TRBV29-1 and TRBJ2-7; D is unresolved. Trimming took 7 bases from V and 0 from J, leaving 16 bases between them. The CDR3 spans 14 residues. Germline assignment: CDR1 SQVTM and CDR2 ANQGSEA. The DNA for the CDR3 is TGCAGCGCTAGGTCCTCAGGCAGCTCCTACGAGCAGTACTTC. This translates into CSARSSGSSYEQYF.

Note on this clonotype: One end of the junction does not line up with germline, which may come from a read error. The chain has TRBV11-2 and TRBJ2-5, with D unresolved. This CDR3 spans 15 amino acids. CDR1 and CDR2 (germline): SGHAT, FQNNGV. DNA for the CDR3: TGTGCCAGCAGCTCTACTTATCGGAATCAAGAGACCCGGTACTTC. Encoded protein: CASSSTYRNQETRYF.